One and the same sample provided the 17 T cell receptor beta chains below, sequenced in a study of blood T cell repertoires in COVID-19. Data came from immunoSEQ multiplex PCR; TCRdb stores just in-frame clones and leaves some out. The profile shows fewer than 60,000 clones, about 82% of them singletons. Specimen: peripheral blood. Receptor source: a woman of 80 years or more with acute or convalescent COVID-19.

This chain links TRBV28 with TRBJ2-6; TRBD1 agrees at 8 bases. Trimming removed 6 bases from V and 0 bases from J; junction bases left unmatched: 7. The CDR3 loop spans 17 amino acids. Germline V CDR1 and CDR2: MDHEN, SYDVKM. The CDR3 here is CASSPGGYRSGANVLTF. In DNA, the CDR3 is TGTGCCAGCAGCCCAGGGGGCTATCGCTCTGGGGCCAACGTCCTGACTTTC.

The chain couples TRBV7-6 to TRBJ1-5, with 7 positions matching TRBD1. With V trimmed by 4 bases and J by 4 bases, 7 bases remained unmatched. The CDR3 sequence is 15 residues long. Germline V gene data show CDR1 as SGHVS and CDR2 as FNYEAQ. CDR3: CASSSDSRGNQPQHF. In DNA form, the CDR3 reads TGTGCCAGCAGCTCGGACAGCAGGGGGAATCAGCCCCAGCATTTT.

V is TRBV5-6 and J is TRBJ1-6, with TRBD1 identical over 11 bases. CDR1 and CDR2 (germline): SGHDT, YYEEEE. V gave up 0 bases and J gave up 8 bases; unmatched junction bases: 1. The CDR3 spans 15 residues. Here the CDR3 DNA reads TGTGCCAGCAGCTTGGGGGGACAGGGGGATTCACCCCTCCACTTT. Translation gives CASSLGGQGDSPLHF.

This clone occurred a few times. The V and J genes are TRBV3-1 (or the pseudogene TRBV3-2) and TRBJ2-1, with D hard to call. The germline gives CDR1 LGHDT, CDR2 YNNKEL (reference sequence). There are 15 residues in the CDR3. Trimming removed 1 base at V and 6 bases at J, with 13 bases between. This chain's CDR3 is CASSQGSISINEQFF. Written as DNA, the CDR3 is TGTGCCAGCAGCCAAGGGTCTATAAGCATCAATGAGCAGTTCTTC.

The CDR3 nucleotides are TGTGCCAGCAGCGTAGCCCCAGGGAATGAAAAACTGTTTTTT. Residues: CASSVAPGNEKLFF. The chain uses TRBV9 and TRBJ1-4; D perhaps matches TRBD1 (5 bases). The CDR3 covers 14 residues. Germline CDR1 and CDR2: SGDLS and YYNGEE. The germline V and J ends were trimmed by 0 bases and 5 bases, with 8 bases remaining between them.

The chain is built from TRBV4-2 and TRBJ2-2, with TRBD2 matching over 8 bases. From germline, CDR1 is LGHNA and CDR2 YNFKEQ. This CDR3 region has 15 residues. V was pared by 1 base and J by 5 bases, with 3 bases of the junction left unmatched. The CDR3 spells CASSQGGGRTGELFF. The CDR3 coding sequence is TGTGCCAGCAGCCAAGGGGGCGGGAGGACCGGGGAGCTGTTTTTT.

In its sample, this clone was seen once. The rearrangement uses TRBV24-1 and TRBJ2-1; 9 bases fit TRBD1. The CDR3 has 16 residues. CDR1 is KGHDR, CDR2 SFDVKD, per germline. With 4 bases clipped from V and 1 base from J, the junction kept 4 bases outside the gene matches. CDR3 protein: CATSETGTGSYNEQFF. The CDR3 DNA sequence: TGTGCCACCAGTGAAACCGGGACAGGGTCCTACAATGAGCAGTTCTTC.

This rearrangement joins TRBV3-1 (or the pseudogene TRBV3-2) to TRBJ2-2; D perhaps matches TRBD1 (6 bases). The germline V and J ends were trimmed by 3 bases and 5 bases, with 13 bases remaining between them. The CDR3 spans 15 residues. Per germline, CDR1 LGHDT and CDR2 YNNKEL (reference sequence). CDR3 residues: CASSQAGTPTGELFF. CDR3 coding DNA: TGTGCCAGCAGCCAGGCCGGGACACCTACCGGGGAGCTGTTTTTT.

The chain is built from TRBV7-2 and TRBJ2-3, with 8 bases matching TRBD1. This CDR3 has 15 residues. The V and J ends lost 5 bases and 2 bases, in that order; junction bases with no gene match: 6. Germline values: CDR1 SGHTA, CDR2 FQGNSA. This chain's CDR3 is CASSPQGDPTDTQYF. The CDR3 nucleotides are TGTGCCAGCAGCCCACAGGGGGATCCCACAGATACGCAGTATTTT.

This chain connects TRBV6-5 to TRBJ1-1; D not resolved. Trimming took 4 bases from V and 3 from J, leaving 12 bases between them. CDR1 is MNHEY and CDR2 is SVGAGI in the germline V gene. The CDR3 extends over 14 amino acids. The CDR3 is CASSLRHPDTEAFF. CDR3 DNA sequence: TGTGCCAGCAGTTTAAGACACCCAGACACTGAAGCTTTCTTT.

This clone was observed once. In the same sample, other DNA sequences code for this CDR3. The V and J genes are TRBV7-9 and TRBJ2-3; 9 bases align to TRBD2. Germline CDR1 and CDR2: SEHNR and FQNEAQ (reference sequence). The CDR3 contains 15 residues. J was trimmed by 2 bases and V by 5 bases; bases with no gene match: 5. CDR3 sequence reads: CASSLLAGLTDTQYF. Written as DNA, the CDR3 is TGTGCCAGCAGCCTACTAGCGGGTCTCACAGATACGCAGTATTTT.

The rearrangement joins TRBV7-2 to TRBJ2-1, with D maybe TRBD2 (6 bases). The V end was cut by 3 bases, the J end by 3 bases, with 12 bases between. Germline V gives CDR1 SGHTA, CDR2 FQGNSA. The CDR3 is made up of 15 amino acids. This CDR3 is CASSLESGVYNEQFF. DNA for the CDR3: TGTGCCAGCAGCTTGGAGTCGGGAGTCTACAATGAGCAGTTCTTC.

The rearrangement links TRBV6-5 to TRBJ2-1; the match to TRBD2 covers 8 bases. The trim removed 6 bases at V and 4 bases at J, leaving 8 bases unmatched. The CDR3 length is 15 residues. Per germline, CDR1 MNHEY and CDR2 SVGAGI. CDR3: CASSSTSGQYNEQFF. CDR3 bases: TGTGCCAGCAGCTCTACTAGCGGCCAATACAATGAGCAGTTCTTC.

The chain uses TRBV28 and TRBJ2-7, with unresolved D. The germline CDR1 and CDR2 sequences are MDHEN and SYDVKM. V was cut by 6 bases and J by 3 bases, with 9 bases left in between. CDR3 length: 12 amino acids. The CDR3 is CASSQSRYEQYF. CDR3 DNA: TGTGCCAGCAGCCAGTCACGCTACGAGCAGTACTTC. Combining the CDR3 with reference TRBV28 and TRBJ2-7 gives the whole variable domain DVKVTQSSRYLVKRTGEKVFLECVQDMDHENMFWYRQDPGLGLRLIYFSYDVKMKEKGDIPEGYSVSREKKERFSLILESASTNQTSMYLCASSQSRYEQYFGPGTRLTVT.

The chain links TRBV4-2 to TRBJ1-2; D remains ambiguous. In germline, CDR1 is LGHNA, CDR2 YNFKEQ. With 3 bases removed from V and 6 bases from J, the gap between germline ends came to 8 bases. CDR3 length equals 12 residues. The CDR3 here is CASSQRRDGYTF. CDR3 coding DNA: TGTGCCAGCAGCCAGAGGCGAGATGGCTACACCTTC.

The chain is built from TRBV27 and TRBJ2-5; perhaps TRBD1 as D (6 bases). Germline V gene lookup returns CDR1 MNHEY and CDR2 SMNVEV (reference sequence). This CDR3 is built from 13 residues. CDR3 sequence (DNA): TGTGCTTGCAGGGGCCAAAATCAAGAGACCCAGTACTTC. This sequence encodes CACRGQNQETQYF.

The chain combines TRBV5-1 with TRBJ2-3; TRBD1 might be the D (6 bases). This CDR3 is built from 14 residues. V lost 1 base, J lost 3 bases, and 9 bases lay in between. In germline, CDR1 is SGHRS, CDR2 YFSETQ. The CDR3, as DNA: TGCGCCAGCAGCTTGAGGCAGGGGACAGATACGCAGTATTTT. Residues: CASSLRQGTDTQYF.